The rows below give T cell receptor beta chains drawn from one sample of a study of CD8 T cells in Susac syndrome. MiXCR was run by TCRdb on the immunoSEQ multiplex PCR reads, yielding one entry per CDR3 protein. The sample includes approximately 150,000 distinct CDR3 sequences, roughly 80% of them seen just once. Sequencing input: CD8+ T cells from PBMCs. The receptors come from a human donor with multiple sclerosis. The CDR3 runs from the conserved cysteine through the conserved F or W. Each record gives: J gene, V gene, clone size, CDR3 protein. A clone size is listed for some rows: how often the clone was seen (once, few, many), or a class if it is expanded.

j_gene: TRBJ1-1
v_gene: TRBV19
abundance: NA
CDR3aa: CASSPLSGYTEAFF

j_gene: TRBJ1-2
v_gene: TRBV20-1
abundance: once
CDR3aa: CSIYRDNGYTF

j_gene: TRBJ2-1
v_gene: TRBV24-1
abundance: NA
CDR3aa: CATSDPMRGEQFF

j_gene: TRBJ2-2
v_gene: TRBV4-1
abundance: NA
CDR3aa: CASSQTPLAGGYTGELFF

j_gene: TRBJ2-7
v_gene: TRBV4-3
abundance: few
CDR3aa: CASSQDRHQFSYEQYF

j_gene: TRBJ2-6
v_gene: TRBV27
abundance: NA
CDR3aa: CASSRTGGAGANVLTF

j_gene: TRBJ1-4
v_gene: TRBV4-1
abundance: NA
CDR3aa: CASSQDRAGANEKLFF

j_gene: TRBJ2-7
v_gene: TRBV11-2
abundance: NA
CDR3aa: CASSLYLAGPALSYEQYF

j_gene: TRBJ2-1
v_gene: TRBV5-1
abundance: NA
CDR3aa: CASSWEAHTNNEQFF

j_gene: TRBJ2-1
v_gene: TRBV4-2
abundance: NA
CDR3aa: CASSPLTSGGSDEQFF

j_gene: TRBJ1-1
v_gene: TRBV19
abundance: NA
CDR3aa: CASSRKSWTDTEAFF

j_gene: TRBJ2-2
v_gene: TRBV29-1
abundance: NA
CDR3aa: CSAAGTSNSGELFF

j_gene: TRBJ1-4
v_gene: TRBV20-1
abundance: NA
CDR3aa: CSARRSDLMELFF

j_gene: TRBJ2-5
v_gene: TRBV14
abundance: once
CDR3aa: CASSSRGNRQETQYF

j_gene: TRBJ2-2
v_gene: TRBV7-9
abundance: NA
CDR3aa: CASGLAGITGELFF

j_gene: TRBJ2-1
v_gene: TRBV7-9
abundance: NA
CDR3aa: CASSELAGATGEQFF

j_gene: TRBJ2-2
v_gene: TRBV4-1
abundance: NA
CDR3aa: CASSQGPGRGAGELFF

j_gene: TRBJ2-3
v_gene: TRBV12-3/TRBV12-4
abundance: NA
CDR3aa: CASSGWENTDTQYF

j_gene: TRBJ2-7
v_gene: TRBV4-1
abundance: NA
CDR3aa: CASSPLTGQVREQYF

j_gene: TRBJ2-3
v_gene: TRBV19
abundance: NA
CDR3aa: CASSIVAGATDTQYF

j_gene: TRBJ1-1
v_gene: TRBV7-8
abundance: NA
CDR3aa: CASSLLSTTEAFF

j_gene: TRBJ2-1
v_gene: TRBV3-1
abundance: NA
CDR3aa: CARSQDGAGQGGNEQFF